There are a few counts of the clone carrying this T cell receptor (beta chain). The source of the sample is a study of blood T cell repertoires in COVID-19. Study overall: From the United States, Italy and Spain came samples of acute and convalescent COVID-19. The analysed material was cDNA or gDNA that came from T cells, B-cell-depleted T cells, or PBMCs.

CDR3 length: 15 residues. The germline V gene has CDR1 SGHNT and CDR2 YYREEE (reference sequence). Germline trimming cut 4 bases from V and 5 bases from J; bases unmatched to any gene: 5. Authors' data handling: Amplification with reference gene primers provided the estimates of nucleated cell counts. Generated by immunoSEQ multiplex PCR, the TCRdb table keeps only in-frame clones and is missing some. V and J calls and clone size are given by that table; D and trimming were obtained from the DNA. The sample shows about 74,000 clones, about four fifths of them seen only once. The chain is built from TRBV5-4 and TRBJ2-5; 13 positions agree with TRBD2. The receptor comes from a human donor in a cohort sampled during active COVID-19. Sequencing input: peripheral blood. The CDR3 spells CASSPGTSGEETQYF. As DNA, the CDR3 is TGTGCCAGCAGCCCAGGGACTAGCGGGGAGGAGACCCAGTACTTC.